This T cell receptor beta chain was profiled in a study of blood T cell repertoires in COVID-19. Whole-study context: The cDNA or gDNA used as material had been derived from T cells, B-cell-depleted T cells, or PBMCs.

The CDR3 consists of 14 residues. The V end was cut by 2 bases, the J end by 1 base, with 6 bases between. From germline, CDR1 is MNHEY and CDR2 SMNVEV (reference sequence). Participants were aged about 18 to 89 years from 20 to 30 US areas. Allocation to cohorts depended on clinical history reported by the participants. Authors' data handling: Estimates of nucleated cell counts were drawn from the amplification of reference gene primers. TCRdb's table, derived via immunoSEQ multiplex PCR, lists solely in-frame clones and lacks some. V, J and clone size reflect that table, while D and trimming were determined from the DNA. This sample has around 200,000 clones, with about 82% found just once.

The source material was PBMCs or T cells enriched from blood (not recorded which). The chain carries TRBV27 and TRBJ1-5; D gene ambiguous. This receptor was taken from a man aged 40-49 years with acute COVID-19. Written as DNA, the CDR3 is TGTGCCAGCAGTTTAGCGGGCAGCAATCAGCCCCAGCATTTT. Its translation: CASSLAGSNQPQHF.